This TCR beta chain was observed in a study of vaccination effects on CD4 cells after COVID-19. Viral peptide pool expansion of antigen-specific CD4+ T cells preceded sequencing in the ViraFEST assay. Cultured cells yielded isolated CD4+ T cells after more than nine days. The cohort was immunized with two doses of either the BNT162b2 or mRNA-1273 vaccine. This clone was seen a single time. The antigen remains unidentified. Using immunoSEQ multiplex PCR, the repertoire was profiled, and TCRdb retains in-frame clones only, with some absent. The sample includes roughly 41,000 clones, 65% to 80% of them seen just once. The material was CD4+ T cells from PBMCs cultured with HCoV-OC43 spike peptides, obtained after COVID-19 vaccination. Subset noted: HCoV-OC43 spike overlapping peptide pool stimulation. This receptor was taken from a human donor who received a COVID-19 vaccine.

CDR3 region: CASSIQGIEQFF. CDR3 DNA sequence: TGTGCCAGTAGTATCCAAGGCATTGAGCAGTTCTTC. V gene TRBV19 combines with J gene TRBJ2-1; D gene ambiguous. This CDR3 is built from 12 residues. Per the germline V gene, CDR1 is LNHDA and CDR2 is SQIVND (reference sequence). Trimming took 3 bases from V and 9 from J, leaving 9 bases between them.